The 20 T cell receptor beta chains in this list originate from one sample, sequenced in a study of identical twins. TCRdb re-called the 5' RACE reads through MiXCR, storing one row per CDR3 protein. The profile shows 500,000 or so distinct CDR3 sequences, 14% of them singletons. The data also belong to a second study, concerning yellow fever vaccine responses in identical twins.

Sequencing was done on a sample of CD4+ T cells sorted from blood. These receptors all come from a woman under 30 in good health.

V gene TRBV4-1 combines with J gene TRBJ2-7, with D tentatively TRBD1 (6 bases). V lost 0 bases, J lost 4 bases, and 13 bases lay in between. In germline, CDR1 is MGHRA, CDR2 YSYEKL. The CDR3 is made up of 15 amino acids. The CDR3 nucleotides are TGCGCCAGCAGCCAAGATCCGCAGGGGCTGTACGAGCAGTACTTC. Its translation is CASSQDPQGLYEQYF.

Ten or more counts support this clonotype. The V gene is TRBV7-8, the J gene TRBJ2-3; D is uncertain. The V gene's germline CDR1 is SGHVS and CDR2 FQNEAQ. The CDR3 has 14 residues. The germline V and J ends were trimmed by 3 bases and 8 bases, with 15 bases remaining between them. The CDR3 region is CASSFDVGLGTQYF. The CDR3 region has the DNA TGTGCCAGCAGCTTCGACGTGGGTTTGGGTACGCAGTATTTT.

In this sample, this clonotype turned up a few times. V and J are TRBV4-2 and TRBJ2-1; D might be TRBD2 (6 bases). The V end lost 4 bases, the J end lost 5 bases, and 15 bases lay between the germline ends. CDR1 is LGHNA, CDR2 YNFKEQ, per germline. This CDR3 has 15 amino acids. This CDR3 is CASSRGASVDNEQFF. CDR3 in DNA: TGTGCCAGCAGCCGCGGGGCTAGCGTCGACAATGAGCAGTTCTTC.

V and J are TRBV2 and TRBJ2-7, with D uncertain. Germline CDR1 reads SNHLY; CDR2 reads FYNNEI. This CDR3 has 16 residues. V lost 5 bases and J lost 0, with 17 bases in between. CDR3 region: CASSSLFGKHSYEQYF. The CDR3 DNA follows: TGTGCCAGCAGTTCTCTGTTCGGCAAACACTCCTACGAGCAGTACTTC. Complete variable domain (other parts from reference TRBV2 and TRBJ2-7): EPEVTQTPSHQVTQMGQEVILRCVPISNHLYFYWYRQILGQKVEFLVSFYNNEISEKSEIFDDQFSVERPDGSNFTLKIRSTKLEDSAMYFCASSSLFGKHSYEQYFGPGTRLTVT.

This clonotype was counted ten times or more. The chain employs TRBV5-1 and TRBJ2-1; D gene unclear. Trimming removed 4 bases from V and 4 bases from J, with 21 bases in between. The CDR3 spans 17 residues. The germline CDR1 and CDR2 sequences are SGHRS and YFSETQ. The CDR3 reads CASSTKEGLTRYNEQFF. CDR3 coding DNA: TGCGCCAGCAGCACTAAAGAAGGGCTTACCCGTTACAATGAGCAGTTCTTC.

This clonotype has just a few counts. The chain uses TRBV7-9 and TRBJ2-1; tentatively, D is TRBD1 (6 bases). CDR3 size: 17 residues. From germline, CDR1 is SEHNR and CDR2 FQNEAQ (reference sequence). V lost 5 bases to trimming and J lost 4 bases, with 21 bases between them. CDR3: CASSQLDRPLIYNEQFF. DNA of the CDR3: TGTGCCAGCAGCCAATTAGACAGGCCCTTAATATACAATGAGCAGTTCTTC. The whole variable domain, remainder taken from reference TRBV7-9 and TRBJ2-1, is DTGVSQNPRHKITKRGQNVTFRCDPISEHNRLYWYRQTLGQGPEFLTYFQNEAQLEKSRLLSDRFSAERPKGSFSTLEIQRTEQGDSAMYLCASSQLDRPLIYNEQFFGPGTRLTVL.

This clonotype was seen a few times. The V gene is TRBV24-1, the J gene TRBJ2-3; a possible D gene is TRBD1 (6 bases). The germline CDR1 and CDR2 sequences are KGHDR and SFDVKD. Trimming pared 3 bases from V and 3 bases from J, leaving 15 bases between. The CDR3 runs to 16 residues. The CDR3: CATSDPAPGATDTQYF. CDR3 nucleotide sequence: TGTGCCACCAGTGATCCCGCGCCAGGGGCGACAGATACGCAGTATTTT.

A single count supports this clonotype. The chain links TRBV9 to TRBJ2-5; D might be TRBD1 or TRBD2, each matching 5 bases. Germline V CDR1 and CDR2: SGDLS, YYNGEE. Trimming left V 2 bases short and J 1 base short, with 9 bases between. The CDR3 totals 14 residues. The CDR3 sequence is CASSVGVLQETQYF. The DNA for the CDR3 is TGTGCCAGCAGCGTGGGGGTACTCCAAGAGACCCAGTACTTC.

The chain is built from TRBV7-9 and TRBJ1-5; possibly TRBD1 for D (6 bases). CDR3 length: 13 residues. With 5 bases removed from V and 6 bases from J, the gap between germline ends came to 11 bases. Germline V lookup: CDR1 SEHNR, CDR2 FQNEAQ (reference sequence). The CDR3 sequence is CASSGGLGQPQHF. CDR3 in DNA: TGTGCCAGCAGCGGGGGGCTAGGTCAGCCCCAGCATTTT.

The rearrangement links TRBV5-6 to TRBJ2-1, with 7 bases fitting TRBD1. CDR1 and CDR2 (germline): SGHDT, YYEEEE. V lost 3 bases and J lost 6; bases outside the gene matches: 3. This CDR3 has 13 residues. The CDR3 loop is CASSSRGRNEQFF. CDR3 sequence (DNA): TGTGCCAGCAGCTCGAGGGGGCGCAATGAGCAGTTCTTC.

The chain combines TRBV7-9 with TRBJ2-1; 7 positions agree with TRBD1. With V trimmed by 5 bases and J by 2 bases, 12 bases remained unmatched. Germline V gene data show CDR1 as SEHNR and CDR2 as FQNEAQ (reference sequence). CDR3 length: 17 amino acids. CDR3 sequence reads: CASSPLGTVGAYNEQFF. The CDR3 DNA is TGTGCCAGCAGCCCCTTGGGGACAGTTGGAGCCTACAATGAGCAGTTCTTC.

The table lists this clonotype with a few counts. The chain carries TRBV12-3 or TRBV12-4 and TRBJ1-6, with TRBD1 matching 9 bases. CDR3 length: 17 residues. With V trimmed by 7 bases and J by 5 bases, 12 bases remained unmatched. As DNA, the CDR3 is TGTGCCAGCACCTTACTACAGGGGGCTACAAATAATTCACCCCTCCACTTT. Protein: CASTLLQGATNNSPLHF.

This clonotype was seen a few times. This chain links TRBV27 with TRBJ2-3; 7 nucleotides line up with TRBD2. Germline CDR1 is MNHEY and CDR2 is SMNVEV (reference sequence). The CDR3 length is 14 residues. V lost 5 bases to trimming and J lost 3 bases; unmatched junction nucleotides: 5. DNA of the CDR3: TGTGCCAGCAGTGGGGCTAGCGGTACAGATACGCAGTATTTT. Protein product: CASSGASGTDTQYF.

This clonotype was found once. A much larger clone lies a single base off, so this may be a read error. V gene TRBV7-9 combines with J gene TRBJ2-1; 7 bases are a match to TRBD2. CDR1 SEHNR and CDR2 FQNEAQ come from the germline V gene (reference sequence). This CDR3 has 16 residues. In DNA, the CDR3 is TGTGCCAGCAGCCCCCGGGGAGGGAGCTCCTACAATGAGCAGTTATTC. The encoded protein is CASSPRGGSSYNEQLF.

The chain recombines TRBV20-1 with TRBJ2-5; a weak D match, TRBD1 (6 bases). Germline values: CDR1 DFQATT, CDR2 SNEGSKA (reference sequence). Trimming cost V 5 bases and J 3 bases, with 10 bases left between them. This CDR3 has 12 residues. This CDR3 is CSASNREETQYF. CDR3 sequence (DNA): TGCAGTGCTTCCAACAGGGAAGAGACCCAGTACTTC.

The chain carries TRBV2 and TRBJ2-3; 7 bases line up with TRBD2. V lost 4 bases to trimming and J lost 2 bases; unmatched junction nucleotides: 6. Germline-derived CDR1 and CDR2 are SNHLY and FYNNEI. The CDR3 is 15 amino acids. The CDR3 nucleotides are TGTGCCAGCAGTGGGGACTATTCTTCCACAGATACGCAGTATTTT. Protein sequence: CASSGDYSSTDTQYF.

In this sample, this clonotype turned up a few times. The chain has TRBV9 and TRBJ1-1; TRBD1 matches at 9 bases. J was trimmed by 3 bases and V by 0 bases; bases with no gene match: 3. CDR1 is SGDLS and CDR2 is YYNGEE in the germline V gene. This CDR3 spans 15 amino acids. CDR3 nucleotide sequence: TGTGCCAGCAGCGTAGGGACAGGGGTGGACACTGAAGCTTTCTTT. Translated: CASSVGTGVDTEAFF.

V and J are TRBV6-5 and TRBJ2-7; D possibly corresponds to TRBD2 (5 bases). Deletions cut 2 bases from V and 0 bases from J, with 17 bases between. The CDR3 contains 17 residues. CDR1 MNHEY and CDR2 SVGAGI come from the germline V gene. CDR3 in amino acids: CASSYAYKSGSSYEQYF. CDR3 sequence (DNA): TGTGCCAGCAGTTACGCCTATAAGTCTGGGAGCTCCTACGAGCAGTACTTC.

V is TRBV12-3 or TRBV12-4 and J is TRBJ2-1; a weak D match, TRBD2 (5 bases). CDR3 size: 17 residues. Trimming took off 5 bases at V and 2 bases at J, with 19 bases between the two ends. DNA of the CDR3: TGTGCCAGCAGTCCCCAGACGGGAATAGTCCCCTACAATGAGCAGTTCTTC. This codes for CASSPQTGIVPYNEQFF.

CDR3 sequence reads: CASSLGLRGGKGYTF. The CDR3 region has the DNA TGTGCCAGCAGCTTAGGTTTGCGAGGGGGCAAAGGCTACACCTTC. The chain couples TRBV7-2 to TRBJ1-2; 7 bases match TRBD1. The J segment lost 8 bases and the V segment lost 1 base, leaving 10 bases of the junction unmatched. There are 15 residues in the CDR3. The V gene's germline CDR1 is SGHTA and CDR2 FQGNSA.